This T cell receptor (beta chain) originates from a study of early T cells in non-severe SARS-CoV-2 infection. Study in general: Sequenced bulk RNA came from whole blood that was unsorted, and chains were unpaired.

This clonotype was seen more than once but under ten times. What it binds is unknown. The study, taken as a whole, reports: In VDJdb matching, anti-spike CD8 responses were favored while private and CD4 specificities went missing.

Researchers tagged individual cDNA molecules with unique molecular identifiers. TCRdb passed the 5' RACE reads through MiXCR, listing each CDR3 protein once. This sample has around 83,000 distinct CDR3 sequences, with roughly a tenth found just once. The specimen was whole blood, collected at baseline. This sequence originates from an adult who was a healthcare worker with PCR-confirmed SARS-CoV-2 infection or an uninfected control (not recorded which).

This CDR3 reads CASSKNKAYTGELFF. The CDR3 region has the DNA TGTGCCAGCAGCAAAAATAAAGCGTACACCGGGGAGCTGTTTTTT. V is TRBV21-1 and J is TRBJ2-2. TRBV21-1 is a recognized pseudogene. This CDR3 has 15 residues.